This T cell receptor beta chain was sequenced for a study of blood T cell repertoires in COVID-19. Study as a whole: Samples came from the United States, Italy and Spain, spanning acute and convalescent COVID-19. In each case, the material was cDNA or gDNA derived from T cells, B-cell-depleted T cells, or PBMCs.

Per the authors' pipeline: Reference gene primer amplification in the assay estimated nucleated cell counts. Clones were sequenced by immunoSEQ multiplex PCR, and TCRdb holds only the in-frame ones, with some missing. Clone size and the V and J calls come from that table; the DNA yielded D and trimming. The sample yields fewer than 150,000 clones, more than 75% seen once. Sequences were obtained from peripheral blood. The source of this sequence is a woman between 65 and 79 years old with acute or convalescent COVID-19.

The CDR3 reads CASSLTGKRTQYF. The DNA for the CDR3 is TGTGCCAGTAGTTTAACAGGGAAGAGAACCCAGTACTTC. This rearrangement joins TRBV19 to TRBJ2-5; possibly TRBD1 for D (6 bases). V was trimmed by 5 bases and J by 8 bases, leaving 15 bases between them. This CDR3 is built from 13 residues. From germline, CDR1 is LNHDA and CDR2 SQIVND (reference sequence).